This T cell receptor beta chain was recovered during a study of beta chain features in type 1 diabetes. Trimming removed 6 bases from V and 1 base from J; junction bases left unmatched: 6. The CDR3 has 16 amino acids. Germline V gene sequence: CDR1 KGHSH, CDR2 LQKENI. Regarding the study as a whole: VDJ junctions sequenced from type 1 diabetes patients showed fewer insertions and more deletions.

Expressed TCRB transcripts were sequenced because the isolated RNA had all been reverse transcribed beforehand. Here immunoSEQ multiplex PCR was the method, and the copy in TCRdb shows in-frame clones only, minus some. This sample has 130,000 to 150,000 clones, with about 7% found just once. A single heparinised blood sample, averaging roughly 110 mL, was obtained per donor. This clone has only a few counts. Its antigen remains unknown. The sequenced sample was central memory CD4+ T cells from blood. The receptor was derived from a woman aged 25 to 39 in good health. The chain carries TRBV18 and TRBJ2-3, with TRBD2 matching over 11 bases. CDR3 in amino acids: CASSIGLAGRTDTQYF. The DNA of the CDR3 is TGTGCCAGCTCGATAGGACTAGCGGGCCGCACAGATACGCAGTATTTT.